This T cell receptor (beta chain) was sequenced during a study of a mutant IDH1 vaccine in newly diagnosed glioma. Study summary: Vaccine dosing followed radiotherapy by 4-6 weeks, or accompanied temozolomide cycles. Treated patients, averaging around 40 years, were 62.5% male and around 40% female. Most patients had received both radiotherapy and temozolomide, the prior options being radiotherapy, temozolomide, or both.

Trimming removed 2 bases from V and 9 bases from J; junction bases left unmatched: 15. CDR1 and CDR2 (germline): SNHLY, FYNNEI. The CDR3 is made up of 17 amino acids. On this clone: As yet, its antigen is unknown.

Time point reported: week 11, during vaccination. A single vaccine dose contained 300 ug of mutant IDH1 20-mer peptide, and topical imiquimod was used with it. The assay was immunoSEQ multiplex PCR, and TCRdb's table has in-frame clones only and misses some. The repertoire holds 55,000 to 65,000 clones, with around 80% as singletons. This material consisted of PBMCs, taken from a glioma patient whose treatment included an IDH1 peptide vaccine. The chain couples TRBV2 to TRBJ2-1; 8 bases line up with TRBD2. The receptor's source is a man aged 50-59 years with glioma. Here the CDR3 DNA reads TGTGCCAGCAGTGAAACCCAGGTTAGCGGGGTCGATAGTGAGCAGTTCTTC. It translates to CASSETQVSGVDSEQFF.